These 27 T cell receptor beta chains were sequenced from one sample in a study of blood T cell repertoires in COVID-19. TCRdb's table, derived via immunoSEQ multiplex PCR, lists solely in-frame clones and lacks some. The repertoire has some 150,000 clones, approximately 80% of them found once; the top ten carry under 10%. The sample comprised peripheral blood. Receptors were obtained from a woman aged 80 or over in a cohort sampled during active or convalescent COVID-19.

This chain joins TRBV19 and TRBJ1-2; TRBD1 agrees at 9 bases. Germline lookup yields CDR1 LNHDA and CDR2 SQIVND (reference sequence). The CDR3 covers 13 residues. V was pared by 5 bases and J by 14 bases, with 12 bases of the junction left unmatched. CDR3 residues: CASSATPQGAWTF. In DNA form, the CDR3 reads TGTGCCAGTAGTGCCACCCCACAGGGGGCGTGGACCTTC.

This chain connects TRBV6-5 to TRBJ1-2; D may be TRBD1 (6 bases). Trimming pared 4 bases from V and 6 bases from J, leaving 9 bases between. The CDR3 runs 12 residues. Germline CDR1 MNHEY, CDR2 SVGAGI. The CDR3 reads CASSWSGDGYTF. The CDR3 nucleotides read TGTGCCAGCAGTTGGTCAGGGGATGGCTACACCTTC.

J is TRBJ1-1 and V is TRBV10-3; tentative D call: TRBD1 (5 bases). This CDR3 has 14 residues. Between the trimmed V and J ends, which lost 3 bases and 5 bases, there was a span of 13 bases. The V gene's germline CDR1 is ENHRY and CDR2 SYGVKD. The CDR3 here is CAISDPGGLTEAFF. CDR3 nucleotides: TGTGCCATCAGTGATCCCGGGGGTCTAACTGAAGCTTTCTTT.

V gene TRBV18 combines with J gene TRBJ2-3, with D maybe TRBD2 (5 bases). Germline values: CDR1 KGHSH, CDR2 LQKENI. The CDR3 totals 14 residues. Trimming removed 1 base from V and 3 bases from J, with 8 bases in between. The CDR3 DNA reads TGTGCCAGCTCACCACAGGACTTAACAGATACGCAGTATTTT. Protein product: CASSPQDLTDTQYF.

The chain uses TRBV30 and TRBJ2-7, with 11 positions matching TRBD1. After removal of 1 base from V and 4 bases from J, the junction contained 3 bases not matched to a gene. The germline gives CDR1 GTSNPN, CDR2 SVGIG (reference sequence). CDR3 size: 14 residues. CDR3 nucleotide sequence: TGTGCCTGGAGTGGGACAGGGGGCGGGTACGAGCAGTACTTC. Its translation: CAWSGTGGGYEQYF.

The gene calls are TRBV6-2 or TRBV6-3 and TRBJ2-1; TRBD2 matches 11 bases. The V segment lost 4 bases and the J segment 9 bases; nucleotides outside the gene matches: 8. This CDR3 spans 15 amino acids. Looked up from germline, CDR1 is MNHEY and CDR2 is SVGEGT. CDR3 region: CASSFLAGGRVEQFF. CDR3 in DNA: TGTGCCAGCAGTTTCCTAGCGGGGGGCCGGGTTGAGCAGTTCTTC.

The chain joins TRBV25-1 to TRBJ1-4, with D possibly matching TRBD1 (6 bases). V was shortened by 3 bases and J by 7 bases, with 12 bases between the two germline ends. CDR1 and CDR2 from the germline V gene are MGHDK and SYGVNS. The CDR3 loop spans 14 amino acids. CDR3 coding DNA: TGTGCCAGCAGTGAGGGGGCTTTAGGTGAAAAACTGTTTTTT. It yields the protein CASSEGALGEKLFF.

This clone showed up just a few times. DNA of the CDR3: TGTGCCAGCAGCCAAAATTCCGGGACAGGTAATGAAAAACTGTTTTTT. It encodes CASSQNSGTGNEKLFF. This rearrangement joins TRBV4-2 to TRBJ1-4; 8 bases agree with TRBD1. The CDR3 extends over 16 amino acids. Germline V lookup: CDR1 LGHNA, CDR2 YNFKEQ. The ends lost 2 bases at V and 4 bases at J; junction bases unmatched: 6.

The gene calls are TRBV6-7 and TRBJ2-7; the D gene is possibly TRBD2 (6 bases). TRBV6-7 is recorded as an ORF, its role being uncertain. This CDR3 is built from 13 residues. Trimming took off 7 bases at V and 5 bases at J, with 15 bases between the two ends. CDR3 DNA: TGTGCCAGCACCATTTGGGGGGTCCACGAGCAGTACGTC. Translation gives CASTIWGVHEQYV.

The chain is built from TRBV28 and TRBJ1-4; D may be TRBD1 (6 bases). V was pared by 6 bases and J by 8 bases, with 19 bases between. The CDR3 has 15 amino acids. Per germline, CDR1 MDHEN and CDR2 SYDVKM. CDR3 amino acids: CASSENAGAREKLFF. Here the CDR3 DNA reads TGTGCCAGCAGCGAGAACGCAGGGGCGAGGGAAAAACTGTTTTTT.

The V call is TRBV24-1, the J call TRBJ1-2, with TRBD1 matching 9 bases. Germline CDR1 reads KGHDR; CDR2 reads SFDVKD. The CDR3 consists of 15 residues. The ends lost 3 bases at V and 5 bases at J; junction bases unmatched: 6. Written as DNA, the CDR3 is TGTGCCACCAGTGATCCCGGACAGGGGTGGTATGGCTACACCTTC. It specifies CATSDPGQGWYGYTF.

This clone showed up just a few times. The chain has TRBV19 and TRBJ1-6; D is undetermined. V was clipped by 4 bases and J by 8 bases, with 15 bases between them. Germline CDR1 reads LNHDA; CDR2 reads SQIVND (reference sequence). The CDR3 is 15 amino acids. The CDR3 sequence: CASSRKLTPDSPLHF. The CDR3 nucleotides read TGTGCCAGTAGTAGGAAATTGACACCTGATTCACCCCTCCACTTT.

This clone was counted a single time. The chain uses TRBV6-5 and TRBJ2-4; D gene ambiguous. The V and J ends lost 6 bases and 12 bases respectively, with 9 bases between them. CDR3 size: 10 residues. Germline CDR1 is MNHEY and CDR2 is SVGAGI. CDR3: CASRASTQYF. CDR3 in DNA: TGTGCCAGCAGGGCCTCAACTCAGTACTTC.

A single count supports this clone. This chain links TRBV21-1 with TRBJ2-5; the tabulated D call, TRBD2, remains unverified against the DNA. TRBV21-1 is recorded as a pseudogene. The length of the CDR3 is 19 residues. In DNA form, the CDR3 reads TGTGCCAGCAGCATTATTCGGACTAGCGGGGTCAAGTACCAAGAGACCCAGTACTTC. Translated: CASSIIRTSGVKYQETQYF.

J is TRBJ2-3 and V is TRBV2; D gene ambiguous. The germline V gene has CDR1 SNHLY and CDR2 FYNNEI. V gave up 6 bases and J gave up 0 bases, with 16 bases separating them. The CDR3 is 16 amino acids. The CDR3 DNA sequence: TGTGCCAGCAGGTCACGACTCATCTCTAGCACAGATACGCAGTATTTT. Amino acid sequence: CASRSRLISSTDTQYF.

The V and J genes are TRBV6-5 and TRBJ2-7; 9 bases fit TRBD1. CDR3 length: 15 amino acids. Germline CDR1 MNHEY, CDR2 SVGAGI. The ends lost 6 bases at V and 1 base at J; junction bases unmatched: 7. CDR3 coding DNA: TGTGCCAGCAGAGCAGGACAGGGGCCGTCCTACGAGCAGTACGTC. Residues: CASRAGQGPSYEQYV.

J is TRBJ1-3 and V is TRBV6-2 or TRBV6-3; D perhaps matches TRBD1 (6 bases). The CDR3 consists of 16 residues. Trimming pared 5 bases from V and 3 bases from J, leaving 17 bases between. Germline-derived CDR1 and CDR2 are MNHEY and SVGEGT. The CDR3 loop is CASSLTPPGVGNTIYF. The CDR3 region has the DNA TGTGCCAGCAGTCTGACCCCGCCAGGGGTTGGAAACACCATATATTTT.

J is TRBJ2-5 and V is TRBV2; maybe TRBD1 (5 bases). V lost 6 bases, J lost 2 bases, and 10 bases lay in between. The CDR3 loop spans 13 amino acids. Per the germline V gene, CDR1 is SNHLY and CDR2 is FYNNEI. The chain's CDR3 is CASRRQLQETQYF. CDR3 coding DNA: TGTGCCAGCAGACGACAGTTGCAAGAGACCCAGTACTTC. The entire variable domain, with the rest obtained from reference TRBV2 and TRBJ2-5, is as follows: EPEVTQTPSHQVTQMGQEVILRCVPISNHLYFYWYRQILGQKVEFLVSFYNNEISEKSEIFDDQFSVERPDGSNFTLKIRSTKLEDSAMYFCASRRQLQETQYFGPGTRLLVL.

The V call is TRBV29-1, the J call TRBJ2-3; 7 bases are a match to TRBD1. CDR1 is SQVTM and CDR2 is ANQGSEA in the germline V gene. The CDR3 has 13 amino acids. Losses at the gene ends were 7 bases for V and 3 bases for J; bases not matched to a gene: 7. The chain's CDR3 is CSADRAGTDTQYF. As DNA, the CDR3 is TGCAGCGCTGACAGGGCAGGGACAGATACGCAGTATTTT.

Only one count was recorded for this clone. The rearrangement uses TRBV7-2 and TRBJ1-2; D unresolved. V was cut by 0 bases and J by 2 bases, with 4 bases left in between. The CDR3 runs 13 residues. Germline CDR1 reads SGHTA; CDR2 reads FQGNSA. The CDR3 region is CASSLAQNYGYTF. CDR3 in DNA: TGTGCCAGCAGCTTAGCTCAAAACTATGGCTACACCTTC.

The CDR3 DNA is TGTGCCAGCAGCGATAGTAGGACAGAAGAGACCCAGTACTTC. Translated: CASSDSRTEETQYF. The rearrangement joins TRBV7-9 to TRBJ2-5; a possible D gene is TRBD1 (6 bases). Germline V CDR1 and CDR2: SEHNR, FQNEAQ (reference sequence). The CDR3 has 14 residues. Trimming removed 5 bases from V and 3 bases from J, with 13 bases in between.

V gene TRBV11-2 combines with J gene TRBJ1-1; TRBD1 might be the D (6 bases). V gave up 5 bases and J gave up 6 bases, with 16 bases separating them. CDR3 size: 14 residues. Germline-derived CDR1 and CDR2 are SGHAT and FQNNGV. The CDR3 loop is CASSTGHVVPEAFF. Written as DNA, the CDR3 is TGTGCCAGCAGCACGGGACACGTAGTACCTGAAGCTTTCTTT. Full variable domain (remainder filled in from reference TRBV11-2 and TRBJ1-1): EAGVAQSPRYKIIEKRQSVAFWCNPISGHATLYWYQQILGQGPKLLIQFQNNGVVDDSQLPKDRFSAERLKGVDSTLKIQPAKLEDSAVYLCASSTGHVVPEAFFGQGTRLTVV.

This clone was recorded a few times. The V call is TRBV11-3, the J call TRBJ2-4; TRBD2 aligns across 7 bases. Germline loops: CDR1 SGHNT, CDR2 YENEEA. This CDR3 has 14 residues. Trimming at V came to 2 bases and at J to 7 bases, leaving 5 bases not matched to a gene. The CDR3 nucleotides are TGTGCCAGCAGCTTAAGCCCCGGGGGGAACATTCAGTACTTC. This translates into CASSLSPGGNIQYF.

The V call is TRBV5-1, the J call TRBJ1-1, with D possibly being TRBD1 (6 bases). Germline CDR1 SGHRS, CDR2 YFSETQ. V lost 4 bases, J lost 1 base, and 11 bases lay in between. The CDR3 has 14 amino acids. CDR3 in amino acids: CASSPGQPNTEAFF. CDR3 DNA sequence: TGCGCCAGCAGCCCAGGACAGCCGAACACTGAAGCTTTCTTT.

V is TRBV7-2 and J is TRBJ1-1; D remains unclear. Germline V gene sequence: CDR1 SGHTA, CDR2 FQGNSA. This CDR3 has 15 amino acids. The V gene lost 2 bases and the J gene lost 1 base, with 11 bases spanning the gap. The CDR3 DNA sequence: TGTGCCAGCAGCTTAAATAACATGGCGAACACTGAAGCTTTCTTT. It codes for CASSLNNMANTEAFF.

This rearrangement joins TRBV7-9 to TRBJ2-3; maybe TRBD2 (6 bases). Germline CDR1 and CDR2: SEHNR and FQNEAQ (reference sequence). The V and J ends lost 4 bases and 4 bases respectively, with 15 bases between them. CDR3 size: 15 residues. Here the CDR3 reads CASSSAGRGADTQYF. As DNA, the CDR3 is TGTGCCAGCAGCTCCGCAGGGCGGGGCGCAGATACGCAGTATTTT.

The J gene is TRBJ2-1, the V gene TRBV12-5; the D gene is possibly TRBD2 (6 bases). Germline CDR1 reads LGHNT; CDR2 reads FRNRAP. Trimming left V 2 bases short and J 9 bases short, with 17 bases between. CDR3 length: 15 residues. CDR3: CASGLSYVGGREQFF. The CDR3 nucleotides are TGTGCTAGTGGTTTGTCCTATGTGGGGGGTCGTGAGCAGTTCTTC.